This TCR beta chain was identified in a study of siplizumab effects on memory and regulatory T cells (dated by TCRdb to the late 2010s). About the investigation overall: The effect of the anti-CD2 antibody siplizumab on alloreactive T-cell subsets was examined in allogeneic mixed lymphocyte reactions constructed from human PBMCs. On the study overall, not on this receptor specifically: Siplizumab significantly reduced the cumulative frequency of alloreactive sequences traceable to unstimulated CD4+ memory T cells. Unstimulated naive T cells appeared to be more diverse than memory T cells, and naive cells seemed to make a substantial contribution to the alloresponse. Whether proliferating Tregs from siplizumab cultures were suppressive was not functionally confirmed. In reactions with siplizumab, an average of approximately 70% of mappable alloreactive CD4+ clones were Treg-derived, compared with roughly 27% in control reactions. About 75-96% of proliferating CD4+ or CD8+ clones could not be given a naive or memory phenotype. Sequences below about 10^-5 frequency were poorly captured, so only a minor fraction of alloreactive clones could be mapped to unstimulated subsets.

V and J lose 2 bases and 1 base, and a span of 9 bases separates them. The CDR3, cysteine through phenylalanine, is 15 amino acids long. The only DNA kept is the CDR3, 45 bases in frame from the first base. CDR1 MNHNS and CDR2 SASEGT were looked up in the germline V gene. As for this clone: No antigen is known for it. Within one base of it there is no much larger clone, and no base qualities were kept.

Sorted unstimulated T cells and proliferating T cells recovered from mixed lymphocyte reactions underwent TCRbeta CDR3 sequencing. Fresh whole blood from around 10 HLA-typed healthy donors was used as the source from which PBMCs were isolated. Libraries were constructed by the immunoSEQ multiplex PCR assay. The deep sequencing platform assayed some 90,000 TCR templates per sample. Genomic DNA extracted from sorted T cells was used for TCRbeta CDR3 sequencing. The original pipeline was this. The R programming language was used for the clonal analysis of the TCRbeta CDR3 data. Alloreactive CD4+ and CD8+ clones were defined by comparing unstimulated samples with post-reaction CFSE-low samples. By matching sequences to the repertoires of sorted unstimulated Treg and non-Treg cells, each alloreactive CD4+ clone was assigned a regulatory or non-regulatory origin. TCRdb re-hosts the immuneACCESS table, in-frame sequences only. Its copies lack some clones; in the studies checked, an unresolved V gene accounts for under half of them, and the cause for the rest is not known. V and J calls and clone size are as listed in that table; D and trimming were resolved from the DNA. Counted in this sample were more than 50,000 clones; roughly 93% of them appeared once. Roughly 38% of the sample is held by the ten biggest clonotypes.

The receptor was derived from a human donor in good health. The sequence joins TRBV6-1 to TRBJ2-1, with no confident D gene call. The specimen was CD8+ T cells sorted from blood. The CDR3 protein: CASSETTVSYNEQFF. The DNA is TGTGCCAGCAGTGAAACCACCGTATCCTACAATGAGCAGTTCTTC.